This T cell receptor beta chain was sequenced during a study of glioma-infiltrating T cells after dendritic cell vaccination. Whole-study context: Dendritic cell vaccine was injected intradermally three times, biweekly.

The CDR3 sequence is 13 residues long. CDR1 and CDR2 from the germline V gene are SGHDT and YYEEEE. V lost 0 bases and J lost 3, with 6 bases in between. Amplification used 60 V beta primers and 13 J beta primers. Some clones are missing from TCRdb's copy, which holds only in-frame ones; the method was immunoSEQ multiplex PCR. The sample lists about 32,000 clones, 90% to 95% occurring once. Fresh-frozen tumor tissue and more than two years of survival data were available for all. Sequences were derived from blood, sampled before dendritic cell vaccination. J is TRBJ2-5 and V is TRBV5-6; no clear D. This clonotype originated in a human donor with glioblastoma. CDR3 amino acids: CASSLGQEETQYF. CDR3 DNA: TGTGCCAGCAGCTTGGGGCAGGAAGAGACCCAGTACTTC.